The clone carrying this T cell receptor (beta chain) was picked up one time. As yet, its antigen is unknown. The data were obtained in a study of a mutant IDH1 vaccine in newly diagnosed glioma. The wider study: Former treatment meant radiotherapy, temozolomide, or both; the majority had gotten both.

Assay: immunoSEQ multiplex PCR; the TCRdb copy retains only in-frame clones and omits some. The sample records some 70,000 clones, around 79% being singletons. Whole-study results and caveats: With respect to changes in top peripheral T cell clonotypes, pseudoprogression seemed unrelated.

Trimming at V came to 4 bases and at J to 8 bases, leaving 6 bases not matched to a gene. The CDR3 spans 13 residues. Germline V gene data show CDR1 as MNHNY and CDR2 as SVGAGI (reference sequence). Time point in this sample: baseline, week 1 (first vaccination visit). Specified treatment: pre-vaccination baseline after standard-of-care therapy. Tumors from donors were new WHO grade 3 or 4 IDH1-mutant astrocytomas with ATRX loss. This rearrangement joins TRBV6-6 to TRBJ1-1; 8 bases align to TRBD1. The receptor's source is a man aged 50 or older with glioma. The sequencing here drew on PBMCs, taken from a glioma patient treated with radiotherapy, temozolomide or both. The CDR3 sequence is CASSSGQGGEAFF. The CDR3, as DNA: TGTGCCAGCAGTTCAGGACAGGGTGGGGAAGCTTTCTTT.